This TCR beta chain was documented in a study of T cells in Graves' hyperthyroidism and ophthalmopathy. There are many counts of this clonotype. Its specificity is not known. Template material for amplifying TCR beta CDR3 regions consisted of RNA transcripts. A first-round RT-PCR of the TCR CDR3 used the HTBI primer set. One entry per CDR3 protein, called by TCRdb with MiXCR from the multiplex PCR reads. The sample lists some 500,000 distinct CDR3 sequences, approximately 15% occurring once. If no ophthalmopathy progression occurred within 18 months, Graves' hyperthyroidism was stable. Findings and caveats of the study: A median around six months before onset, the model predicted ophthalmopathy. Ophthalmopathy was told apart from stable hyperthyroidism by a 13 V-J model. Blood held most thyroid clonotypes expanded above 0.001 frequency.

With 1 base removed from V and 12 bases from J, the gap between germline ends came to 9 bases. This CDR3 has 11 residues. The sample comprised blood. This rearrangement joins TRBV12-3 or TRBV12-4 to TRBJ1-2; D is undetermined. This sequence originates from a woman between 18 and 29 years old with Graves' hyperthyroidism. CDR3 loop: CASSLVGTHTF. CDR3 nucleotide sequence: TGTGCCAGCAGTTTAGTGGGCACTCACACCTTC.